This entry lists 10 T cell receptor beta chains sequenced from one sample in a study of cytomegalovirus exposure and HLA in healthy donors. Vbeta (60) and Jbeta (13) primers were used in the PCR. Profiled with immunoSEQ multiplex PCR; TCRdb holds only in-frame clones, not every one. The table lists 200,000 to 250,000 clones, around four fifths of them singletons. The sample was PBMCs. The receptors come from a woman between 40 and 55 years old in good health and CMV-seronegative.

CDR3 bases: TGCGCCAGCAGCCAAGATGGCAGGGGAGCTTTCTTT. The encoded protein is CASSQDGRGAFF. The chain couples TRBV4-1 to TRBJ1-1, with a weak D call TRBD1 (6 bases). Germline loops: CDR1 MGHRA, CDR2 YSYEKL. The CDR3 consists of 12 residues. V lost 0 bases to trimming and J lost 10 bases, with 9 bases between them.

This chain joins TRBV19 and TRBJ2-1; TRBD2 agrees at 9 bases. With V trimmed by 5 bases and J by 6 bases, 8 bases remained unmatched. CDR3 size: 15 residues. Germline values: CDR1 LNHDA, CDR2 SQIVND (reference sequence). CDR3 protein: CASSSLAGSRNEQFF. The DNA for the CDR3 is TGTGCCAGTAGTTCTCTAGCGGGAAGCCGCAATGAGCAGTTCTTC.

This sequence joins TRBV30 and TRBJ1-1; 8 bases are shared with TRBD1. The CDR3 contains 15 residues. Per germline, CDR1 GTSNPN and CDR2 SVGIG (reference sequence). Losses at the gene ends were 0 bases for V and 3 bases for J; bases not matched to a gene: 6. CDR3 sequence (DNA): TGTGCCTGGAGTGTTACAGGGGGAGTATACACTGAAGCTTTCTTT. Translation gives CAWSVTGGVYTEAFF. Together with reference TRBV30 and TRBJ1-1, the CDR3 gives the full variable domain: SQTIHQWPATLVQPVGSPLSLECTVEGTSNPNLYWYRQAAGRGLQLLFYSVGIGQISSEVPQNLSASRPQDRQFILSSKKLLLSDSGFYLCAWSVTGGVYTEAFFGQGTRLTVV.

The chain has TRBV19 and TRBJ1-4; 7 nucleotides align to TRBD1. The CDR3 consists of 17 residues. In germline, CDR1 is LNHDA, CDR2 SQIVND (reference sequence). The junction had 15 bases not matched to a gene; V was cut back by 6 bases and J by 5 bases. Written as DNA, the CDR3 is TGTGCCAGTAGCGCCGGGACAGCCGGGGGTTACAATGAAAAACTGTTTTTT. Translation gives CASSAGTAGGYNEKLFF.

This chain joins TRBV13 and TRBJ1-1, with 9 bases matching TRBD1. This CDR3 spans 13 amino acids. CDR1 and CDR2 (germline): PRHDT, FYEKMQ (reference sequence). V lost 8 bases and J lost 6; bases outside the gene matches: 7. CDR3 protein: CASGWDREPEAFF. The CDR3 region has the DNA TGTGCCAGCGGGTGGGACAGGGAACCTGAAGCTTTCTTT.

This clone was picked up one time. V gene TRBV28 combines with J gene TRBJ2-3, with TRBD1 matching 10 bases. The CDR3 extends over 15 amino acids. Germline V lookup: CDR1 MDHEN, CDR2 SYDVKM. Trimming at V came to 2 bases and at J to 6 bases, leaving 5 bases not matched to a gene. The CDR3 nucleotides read TGTGCCAGCAGTTTAGGGGACAGGGGCAGGGATACGCAGTATTTT. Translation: CASSLGDRGRDTQYF.

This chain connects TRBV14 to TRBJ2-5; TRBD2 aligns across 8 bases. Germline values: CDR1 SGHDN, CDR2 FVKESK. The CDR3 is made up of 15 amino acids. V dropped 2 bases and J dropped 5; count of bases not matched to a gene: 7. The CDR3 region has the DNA TGTGCCAGCAGCCAACAAATCGCGGGAGGCGAGACCCAGTACTTC. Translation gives CASSQQIAGGETQYF.

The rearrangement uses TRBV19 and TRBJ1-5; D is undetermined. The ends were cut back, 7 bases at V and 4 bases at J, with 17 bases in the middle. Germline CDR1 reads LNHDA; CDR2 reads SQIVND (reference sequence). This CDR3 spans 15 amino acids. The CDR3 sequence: CASKFVLETNQPQHF. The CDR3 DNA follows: TGTGCCAGTAAGTTCGTTTTGGAGACTAATCAGCCCCAGCATTTT.

Written as DNA, the CDR3 is TGCAGCGTTGTTAGGGGTAGCGGGGCCAACGTCCTGACTTTC. The encoded protein is CSVVRGSGANVLTF. The rearrangement joins TRBV29-1 to TRBJ2-6; possible D gene TRBD1, 5 bases. The CDR3 is made up of 14 amino acids. V was cut by 4 bases and J by 4 bases, with 11 bases left in between. Germline loops: CDR1 SQVTM, CDR2 ANQGSEA.

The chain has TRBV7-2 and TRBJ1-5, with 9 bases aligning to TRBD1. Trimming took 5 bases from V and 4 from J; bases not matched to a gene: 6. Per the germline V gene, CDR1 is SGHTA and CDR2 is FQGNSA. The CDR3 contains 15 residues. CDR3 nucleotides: TGTGCCAGCAGCGGGGACAGGGCTCAGAATCAGCCCCAGCATTTT. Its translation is CASSGDRAQNQPQHF.